Each of the 9 T cell receptor beta chains below was sequenced from the same sample in a study of CD8+ T cells in alopecia areata. As for treatment: oral pan-JAK inhibitor, 5-10 mg twice daily. Extracted from the samples, RNA was reverse transcribed into cDNA to serve as the sequencing template. Produced via immunoSEQ multiplex PCR; TCRdb's table is partial and in-frame only. The sample carries some 80,000 clones, approximately 64% recorded once. Sequencing used CD8+ T cells sorted from blood, obtained at week 24, from a patient treated with tofacitinib. The receptors come from a human donor with alopecia areata.

The chain recombines TRBV7-9 with TRBJ2-7; D may match TRBD1 or TRBD2 (5 bases each). The V end lost 11 bases, the J end lost 1 base, and 21 bases lay between the germline ends. The CDR3 is 15 amino acids. Germline V gene sequence: CDR1 SEHNR, CDR2 FQNEAQ (reference sequence). CDR3 in DNA: TGTGCCGTCGAAGTAGAAGGGACCGCGTCCTACGAGCAGTACTTC. It is translated as CAVEVEGTASYEQYF.

This clone turned up a few times. V gene TRBV4-1 combines with J gene TRBJ2-7; TRBD1 aligns across 8 bases. The V segment lost 0 bases and the J segment 4 bases; nucleotides outside the gene matches: 5. The V gene's germline CDR1 is MGHRA and CDR2 YSYEKL. This CDR3 region has 15 residues. The CDR3 bases are TGCGCCAGCAGCCAAGATTTCGGGACAGGTTACGAGCAGTACTTC. This encodes CASSQDFGTGYEQYF.

The table lists this clone with a few counts. The chain links TRBV7-9 to TRBJ1-2, with D possibly TRBD1 on 5 matching bases. Germline lookup yields CDR1 SEHNR and CDR2 FQNEAQ (reference sequence). The CDR3 is made up of 15 amino acids. V was trimmed by 1 base and J by 7 bases, leaving 16 bases between them. CDR3 nucleotide sequence: TGTGCCAGCAGCTTAGAGGCGCAGGGTTCTAGTGGCTACACCTTC. Amino acid sequence: CASSLEAQGSSGYTF.

This clone was picked up a small number of times. This chain joins TRBV10-3 and TRBJ2-6; no reliable D call. V was cut by 3 bases and J by 0 bases, with 6 bases left in between. CDR1 and CDR2 (germline): ENHRY, SYGVKD. The CDR3 has 15 residues. This CDR3 is CAISDPSSGANVLTF. CDR3 DNA: TGTGCCATCAGTGACCCTAGCTCTGGGGCCAACGTCCTGACTTTC.

The count of this clone is one. Other DNA sequences in the sample encode the same CDR3. The chain joins TRBV29-1 to TRBJ2-5; 7 bases agree with TRBD2. V gave up 1 base and J gave up 5 bases; unmatched junction bases: 10. Germline V gene data show CDR1 as SQVTM and CDR2 as ANQGSEA. The CDR3 has 15 amino acids. The CDR3 here is CSVEGVAGVRETQYF. CDR3 bases: TGCAGCGTTGAAGGAGTGGCGGGAGTCCGGGAGACCCAGTACTTC.

The chain links TRBV7-2 to TRBJ2-2, with a tentative D call TRBD1 (6 bases). CDR1 is SGHTA and CDR2 is FQGNSA in the germline V gene. The CDR3 has 15 amino acids. The ends were cut back, 3 bases at V and 4 bases at J, with 12 bases in the middle. CDR3 in DNA: TGTGCCAGCAGCTTCGAGGGGGTGAGCACCGGGGAGCTGTTTTTT. It yields the protein CASSFEGVSTGELFF.

The gene calls are TRBV4-1 and TRBJ2-5; 10 bases match TRBD2. This CDR3 region has 15 residues. CDR1 is MGHRA, CDR2 YSYEKL, per germline. The V segment lost 0 bases and the J segment 4 bases; nucleotides outside the gene matches: 2. CDR3 sequence reads: CASSQEAGGLETQYF. CDR3 coding DNA: TGCGCCAGCAGCCAAGAAGCGGGGGGGCTAGAGACCCAGTACTTC.

The chain recombines TRBV7-3 with TRBJ2-3; 7 positions agree with TRBD2. From germline, CDR1 is SGHTA and CDR2 FQGTGA. This CDR3 spans 16 amino acids. J was trimmed by 0 bases and V by 0 bases; bases with no gene match: 3. The CDR3 DNA reads TGTGCCAGCAGCTTAACGGGCGGGGGTAGCACAGATACGCAGTATTTT. As protein: CASSLTGGGSTDTQYF.

The gene calls are TRBV4-3 and TRBJ1-2, with a tentative D call TRBD1 (5 bases). The CDR3 is made up of 15 amino acids. V lost 0 bases and J lost 8, with 16 bases in between. Germline V gives CDR1 LGHNA, CDR2 YSLEER. The CDR3 bases are TGCGCCAGCAGCCAAGATAGGTCAGGGATCCAGGGCTACACCTTC. Translation gives CASSQDRSGIQGYTF.